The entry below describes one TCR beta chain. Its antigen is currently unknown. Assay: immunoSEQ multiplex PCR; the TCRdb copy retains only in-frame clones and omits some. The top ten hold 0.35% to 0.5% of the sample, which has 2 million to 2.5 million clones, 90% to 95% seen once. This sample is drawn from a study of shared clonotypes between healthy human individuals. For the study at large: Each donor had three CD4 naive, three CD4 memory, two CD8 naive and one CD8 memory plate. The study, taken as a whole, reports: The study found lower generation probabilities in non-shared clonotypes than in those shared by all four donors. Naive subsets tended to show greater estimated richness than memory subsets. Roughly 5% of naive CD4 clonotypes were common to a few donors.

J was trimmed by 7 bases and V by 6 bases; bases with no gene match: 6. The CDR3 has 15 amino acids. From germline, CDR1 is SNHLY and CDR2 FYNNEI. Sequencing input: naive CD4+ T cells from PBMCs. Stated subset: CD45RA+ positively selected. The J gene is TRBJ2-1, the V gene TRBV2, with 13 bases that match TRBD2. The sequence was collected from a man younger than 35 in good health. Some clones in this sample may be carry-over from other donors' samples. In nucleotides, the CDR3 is TGTGCCAGCAGGGGGGGACTAGCGGGAAATAATGAGCAGTTCTTC. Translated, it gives CASRGGLAGNNEQFF. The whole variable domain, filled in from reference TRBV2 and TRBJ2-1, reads EPEVTQTPSHQVTQMGQEVILRCVPISNHLYFYWYRQILGQKVEFLVSFYNNEISEKSEIFDDQFSVERPDGSNFTLKIRSTKLEDSAMYFCASRGGLAGNNEQFFGPGTRLTVL.